This T cell receptor (beta chain) was found in a study of post-analysis software for immune sequencing data. Overall study context: The disease courses covered relapsing-remitting, secondary progressive and progressive-relapsing multiple sclerosis.

Turning to this clonotype: No antigen is known for it.

Germline V gene lookup returns CDR1 MNHEY and CDR2 SVGAGI. Deletions cut 6 bases from V and 8 bases from J, with 10 bases between. There are 12 residues in the CDR3. Study-level findings and limits: Same-batch preparations were strongly co-clustered by F measure. TRBV5-6, TRBV5-1 and TRBV20-1 belonged to a set of roughly five TRBV segments that were more frequent in patients than controls. Significantly lower normalized Chao1 diversity was found in patients with multiple sclerosis relative to controls.

Unique molecular identifiers were carried by the TCR beta cDNA libraries. TCRdb reanalysed the PCR reads using MiXCR and keeps one entry per CDR3 protein. This table holds hundreds of thousands of distinct CDR3 sequences, 59% found once. The TCR originated in a girl aged 2-10 years with multiple sclerosis. Sequenced material: blood. This chain uses TRBV6-5 with TRBJ1-4, with D unclear. The CDR3 is CASSQTREKLFF. The CDR3 DNA reads as TGTGCCAGCAGCCAGACCCGAGAAAAACTGTTTTTT.